This T cell receptor beta chain was sequenced during a study of OX40 agonist ivuxolimab in advanced cancers. With respect to the entire study: Ivuxolimab was a fully human IgG2 agonistic monoclonal antibody targeting the costimulatory receptor OX40 (CD134). In the dose-escalation cohort, roughly 82% of patients were male, and the mean age was 60 years with a range of about 20 to 90. The monotherapy dose-escalation portion (N of about 52 patients) of the phase I ivuxolimab trial is reported in the paper. Among the roughly 50 dose-escalation patients, around 20 had hepatocellular carcinoma, about 15 melanoma, 9 renal cell carcinoma and 9 head and neck cancer. Intravenous ivuxolimab was administered to patients every 2 weeks at six dose levels: 0.01, 0.1, 0.3, 1.5, 3 and 10 mg/kg. Partial responses occurred in three dose-escalation patients, of whom one had hepatocellular carcinoma and two had cutaneous melanoma. Prior anti-PD-1, anti-PD-L1 or anti-CTLA-4 therapy was permitted, and approximately 42% of dose-escalation patients had received checkpoint inhibitors. The point of sequencing TCRbeta in the periphery was to test whether ivuxolimab changed TCR sequence diversity and drove clonal T-cell expansion.

CDR1 and CDR2 are drawn from the germline V gene (reference sequence): LNHNV, YYDKDF. Trimming takes 0 bases from V and 7 bases from J, and the germline ends sit 12 bases apart. The CDR3 measures 14 amino acids from cysteine to phenylalanine. Just CDR3 DNA is preserved here, 42 bases in frame from base 1. What the work shows at the level of the full study, not this receptor alone: Partial responders in the 0.1-3.0 mg/kg groups had among the lowest normalized peripheral clonal expansion, especially among CD8+ T cells. On average, CD8+ T cells showed more expanded clones than CD4+ T cells after ivuxolimab. Which antigens the clonally expanded peripheral T cells were specific for was not determined. At doses from 0.1 to 3.0 mg/kg, clonal expansion was seen in both CD4+ and CD8+ blood T cells between baseline and week 6. Low levels of normalized T-cell clonal expansion were also seen in some patients who did not respond.

Genomic DNA was extracted from sorted cells for sequencing of the TCRbeta CDR3 region. The immunoSEQ Assay was used to sequence the TCRbeta CDR3 regions. TCRdb re-hosts the immuneACCESS table, in-frame sequences only. Its copies lack some clones; in the studies checked, an unresolved V gene accounts for under half of them, and the cause for the rest is not known. The sample has roughly 79,000 clones on record, around 90% of them singletons. Approximately 1.5% of the sample comes from the top ten. A few counts support this clone. Its antigen target is currently unknown. Per-base quality was not reported, and no clone a single base away is much larger than it. The trial excluded patients who had a history of autoimmune disease or who were on systemic immunosuppression. Peripheral blood for TCR sequencing was collected from all dose cohorts at baseline, on cycle 4 day 1, and on cycle 7 day 1. Samples were obtained from an open-label, multicenter, first-in-human phase I dose-escalation trial of ivuxolimab. The trial enrolled adults with locally advanced or metastatic head and neck squamous cell, hepatocellular, melanoma or renal cell carcinoma. Before TCR sequencing, CD4+ T cells and CD8+ T cells were sorted from peripheral blood as separate populations.

The rearranged segments are TRBV15 and TRBJ1-1; the D gene is perhaps TRBD1, on 6 matching bases. This sequence originates from an adult with an advanced solid tumor such as melanoma, head and neck, liver or kidney cancer. The input for sequencing was CD4+ or CD8+ T cells sorted from blood, taken in a trial of the OX40 agonist ivuxolimab. The CDR3 protein is CATSRDRGAYEAFF. The DNA is TGTGCCACCAGCAGAGATAGGGGGGCCTATGAAGCTTTCTTT.